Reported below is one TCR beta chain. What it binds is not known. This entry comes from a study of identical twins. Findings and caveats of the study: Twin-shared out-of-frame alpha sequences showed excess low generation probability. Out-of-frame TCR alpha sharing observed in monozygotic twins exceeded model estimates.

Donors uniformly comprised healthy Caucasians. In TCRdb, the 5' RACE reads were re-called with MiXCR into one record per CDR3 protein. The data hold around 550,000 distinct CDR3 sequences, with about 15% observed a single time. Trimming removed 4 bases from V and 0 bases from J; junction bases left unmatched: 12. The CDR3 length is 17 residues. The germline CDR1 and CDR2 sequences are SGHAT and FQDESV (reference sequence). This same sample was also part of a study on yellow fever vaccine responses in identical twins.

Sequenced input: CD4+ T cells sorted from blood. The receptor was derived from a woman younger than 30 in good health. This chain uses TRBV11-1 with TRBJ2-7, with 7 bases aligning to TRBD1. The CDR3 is CASSYRNPGQNSYEQYF. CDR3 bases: TGTGCCAGCAGCTACCGAAATCCGGGACAGAACTCCTACGAGCAGTACTTC. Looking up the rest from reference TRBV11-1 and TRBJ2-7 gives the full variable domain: EAEVAQSPRYKITEKSQAVAFWCDPISGHATLYWYRQILGQGPELLVQFQDESVVDDSQLPKDRFSAERLKGVDSTLKIQPAELGDSAMYLCASSYRNPGQNSYEQYFGPGTRLTVT.